The sequence of this TCR beta chain was determined in a study of shared clonotypes between healthy human individuals. At the level of the study: Per donor, three plates held CD4 naive cells, three held CD4 memory, two held CD8 naive and one held CD8 memory.

Data came from immunoSEQ multiplex PCR; TCRdb stores just in-frame clones and leaves some out. The sample lists roughly 530,000 clones, about 96% occurring once. Each of the donors was a healthy adult who was HIV-negative and had not had a recent acute infection or vaccination. Worth noting for this clone: Its specificity is not known.

The V segment lost 9 bases and the J segment 0 bases; nucleotides outside the gene matches: 7. CDR1 is LNHDA and CDR2 is SQIVND in the germline V gene (reference sequence). The CDR3 spans 15 residues. Regarding the study as a whole: Only a few donors were included, so the genetic and exposure-history diversity represented was limited.

The sample was naive CD4+ T cells sorted from blood. The subset is: CD45RA+ positively selected. The sequence was collected from a woman under 40 in good health. This chain links TRBV19 with TRBJ1-5, with 8 bases identical to TRBD1. The CDR3 sequence: CASTDRGYSNQPQHF. The CDR3 DNA follows: TGTGCCAGCACCGACAGGGGTTATAGCAATCAGCCCCAGCATTTT.